The source of this T cell receptor beta chain is a study of early T cells in non-severe SARS-CoV-2 infection. This clonotype appeared many times. The CDR3 length is 14 residues. Looked up from germline, CDR1 is SGHDN and CDR2 is FVKESK. The ends lost 4 bases at V and 5 bases at J; junction bases unmatched: 3. Individual cDNA molecules received unique molecular identifiers during library preparation. TCRdb ran MiXCR on the 5' RACE reads and lists one entry per CDR3 protein. Of tens of thousands of distinct CDR3 sequences detected, 5.6% appear once; the ten largest clones hold about 6.8%. The V gene is TRBV14, the J gene TRBJ2-1, with TRBD1 matching 9 bases. Sample: whole blood. The TCR originated in an adult who was a healthcare worker with PCR-confirmed SARS-CoV-2 infection or an uninfected control (not recorded which). Here the CDR3 DNA reads TGTGCCAGCAGCCCCCGGGACAGGGACAATGAGCAGTTCTTC. Translating it yields CASSPRDRDNEQFF.